This T cell receptor beta chain came from a study of regulatory T cells in long-lasting Graves disease. Regarding time point: newly diagnosed GD, antithyroid drugs for less than 3 months. Making the TCR library involved RNA that had been extracted from PBMCs. Each patient gave approximately 9 milliliters of EDTA-anticoagulated peripheral blood. This clonotype occurred many times. Germline V lookup: CDR1 MDHEN, CDR2 SYDVKM. V lost 8 bases and J lost 5, with 19 bases in between. There are 15 residues in the CDR3. Investigators prepared the TCR beta libraries by applying iRepertoire HTBI primers and Arm-PCR of CDR3 regions. MiXCR, applied by TCRdb to the multiplex PCR reads, yields one record per CDR3 protein. Among about 210,000 distinct CDR3 sequences listed, less than 20% were seen once. This sample was shared with a second study, whose subject was T cells in Graves' hyperthyroidism and ophthalmopathy. That work contributes: In validation, the model predicted ophthalmopathy. These predictions came a median roughly six months before onset.

The chain carries TRBV28 and TRBJ1-5; possible D gene TRBD1, 5 bases. The source material was peripheral blood mononuclear cells (PBMCs), sampled at new diagnosis, from a patient treated with antithyroid drugs. This receptor was taken from a woman aged 25 to 45 with Graves disease. This CDR3 is CASSGKRGVHQPQHF. The DNA for the CDR3 is TGTGCCAGCTCAGGGAAGCGGGGCGTCCATCAGCCCCAGCATTTT.